This T cell receptor (beta chain) comes out of a study of T cells in Graves' hyperthyroidism and ophthalmopathy. Study information: The authors collected peripheral blood at initial diagnosis, before any treatment.

The V and J ends lost 2 bases and 2 bases respectively, with 7 bases between them. This CDR3 is built from 13 residues. It was 8 to 10 ml of fresh peripheral blood that supplied the PBMCs. This clonotype came up once. Its antigen is currently unknown. Notes on the study in general: From stable hyperthyroidism, ophthalmopathy was separated by a 13 V-J model. Most expanded thyroid clonotypes above 0.001 recurred in blood.

Amplification of TCR beta CDR3 regions was performed using RNA transcripts as template. HTBI primers were the set used in a first-round RT-PCR of the TCR CDR3. TCRdb redid the calling of the multiplex PCR reads with MiXCR, one entry per CDR3 protein. The data show approximately 600,000 distinct CDR3 sequences, about 14% seen once. The source is a woman aged 40-49 years with Graves' ophthalmopathy. V and J are TRBV12-3 or TRBV12-4 and TRBJ2-7, with D unresolved. Sequencing was performed on blood. CDR3 sequence (DNA): TGTGCCAGCAGTTTAATCCCGGCCTACGAGCAGTACTTC. Protein sequence: CASSLIPAYEQYF.